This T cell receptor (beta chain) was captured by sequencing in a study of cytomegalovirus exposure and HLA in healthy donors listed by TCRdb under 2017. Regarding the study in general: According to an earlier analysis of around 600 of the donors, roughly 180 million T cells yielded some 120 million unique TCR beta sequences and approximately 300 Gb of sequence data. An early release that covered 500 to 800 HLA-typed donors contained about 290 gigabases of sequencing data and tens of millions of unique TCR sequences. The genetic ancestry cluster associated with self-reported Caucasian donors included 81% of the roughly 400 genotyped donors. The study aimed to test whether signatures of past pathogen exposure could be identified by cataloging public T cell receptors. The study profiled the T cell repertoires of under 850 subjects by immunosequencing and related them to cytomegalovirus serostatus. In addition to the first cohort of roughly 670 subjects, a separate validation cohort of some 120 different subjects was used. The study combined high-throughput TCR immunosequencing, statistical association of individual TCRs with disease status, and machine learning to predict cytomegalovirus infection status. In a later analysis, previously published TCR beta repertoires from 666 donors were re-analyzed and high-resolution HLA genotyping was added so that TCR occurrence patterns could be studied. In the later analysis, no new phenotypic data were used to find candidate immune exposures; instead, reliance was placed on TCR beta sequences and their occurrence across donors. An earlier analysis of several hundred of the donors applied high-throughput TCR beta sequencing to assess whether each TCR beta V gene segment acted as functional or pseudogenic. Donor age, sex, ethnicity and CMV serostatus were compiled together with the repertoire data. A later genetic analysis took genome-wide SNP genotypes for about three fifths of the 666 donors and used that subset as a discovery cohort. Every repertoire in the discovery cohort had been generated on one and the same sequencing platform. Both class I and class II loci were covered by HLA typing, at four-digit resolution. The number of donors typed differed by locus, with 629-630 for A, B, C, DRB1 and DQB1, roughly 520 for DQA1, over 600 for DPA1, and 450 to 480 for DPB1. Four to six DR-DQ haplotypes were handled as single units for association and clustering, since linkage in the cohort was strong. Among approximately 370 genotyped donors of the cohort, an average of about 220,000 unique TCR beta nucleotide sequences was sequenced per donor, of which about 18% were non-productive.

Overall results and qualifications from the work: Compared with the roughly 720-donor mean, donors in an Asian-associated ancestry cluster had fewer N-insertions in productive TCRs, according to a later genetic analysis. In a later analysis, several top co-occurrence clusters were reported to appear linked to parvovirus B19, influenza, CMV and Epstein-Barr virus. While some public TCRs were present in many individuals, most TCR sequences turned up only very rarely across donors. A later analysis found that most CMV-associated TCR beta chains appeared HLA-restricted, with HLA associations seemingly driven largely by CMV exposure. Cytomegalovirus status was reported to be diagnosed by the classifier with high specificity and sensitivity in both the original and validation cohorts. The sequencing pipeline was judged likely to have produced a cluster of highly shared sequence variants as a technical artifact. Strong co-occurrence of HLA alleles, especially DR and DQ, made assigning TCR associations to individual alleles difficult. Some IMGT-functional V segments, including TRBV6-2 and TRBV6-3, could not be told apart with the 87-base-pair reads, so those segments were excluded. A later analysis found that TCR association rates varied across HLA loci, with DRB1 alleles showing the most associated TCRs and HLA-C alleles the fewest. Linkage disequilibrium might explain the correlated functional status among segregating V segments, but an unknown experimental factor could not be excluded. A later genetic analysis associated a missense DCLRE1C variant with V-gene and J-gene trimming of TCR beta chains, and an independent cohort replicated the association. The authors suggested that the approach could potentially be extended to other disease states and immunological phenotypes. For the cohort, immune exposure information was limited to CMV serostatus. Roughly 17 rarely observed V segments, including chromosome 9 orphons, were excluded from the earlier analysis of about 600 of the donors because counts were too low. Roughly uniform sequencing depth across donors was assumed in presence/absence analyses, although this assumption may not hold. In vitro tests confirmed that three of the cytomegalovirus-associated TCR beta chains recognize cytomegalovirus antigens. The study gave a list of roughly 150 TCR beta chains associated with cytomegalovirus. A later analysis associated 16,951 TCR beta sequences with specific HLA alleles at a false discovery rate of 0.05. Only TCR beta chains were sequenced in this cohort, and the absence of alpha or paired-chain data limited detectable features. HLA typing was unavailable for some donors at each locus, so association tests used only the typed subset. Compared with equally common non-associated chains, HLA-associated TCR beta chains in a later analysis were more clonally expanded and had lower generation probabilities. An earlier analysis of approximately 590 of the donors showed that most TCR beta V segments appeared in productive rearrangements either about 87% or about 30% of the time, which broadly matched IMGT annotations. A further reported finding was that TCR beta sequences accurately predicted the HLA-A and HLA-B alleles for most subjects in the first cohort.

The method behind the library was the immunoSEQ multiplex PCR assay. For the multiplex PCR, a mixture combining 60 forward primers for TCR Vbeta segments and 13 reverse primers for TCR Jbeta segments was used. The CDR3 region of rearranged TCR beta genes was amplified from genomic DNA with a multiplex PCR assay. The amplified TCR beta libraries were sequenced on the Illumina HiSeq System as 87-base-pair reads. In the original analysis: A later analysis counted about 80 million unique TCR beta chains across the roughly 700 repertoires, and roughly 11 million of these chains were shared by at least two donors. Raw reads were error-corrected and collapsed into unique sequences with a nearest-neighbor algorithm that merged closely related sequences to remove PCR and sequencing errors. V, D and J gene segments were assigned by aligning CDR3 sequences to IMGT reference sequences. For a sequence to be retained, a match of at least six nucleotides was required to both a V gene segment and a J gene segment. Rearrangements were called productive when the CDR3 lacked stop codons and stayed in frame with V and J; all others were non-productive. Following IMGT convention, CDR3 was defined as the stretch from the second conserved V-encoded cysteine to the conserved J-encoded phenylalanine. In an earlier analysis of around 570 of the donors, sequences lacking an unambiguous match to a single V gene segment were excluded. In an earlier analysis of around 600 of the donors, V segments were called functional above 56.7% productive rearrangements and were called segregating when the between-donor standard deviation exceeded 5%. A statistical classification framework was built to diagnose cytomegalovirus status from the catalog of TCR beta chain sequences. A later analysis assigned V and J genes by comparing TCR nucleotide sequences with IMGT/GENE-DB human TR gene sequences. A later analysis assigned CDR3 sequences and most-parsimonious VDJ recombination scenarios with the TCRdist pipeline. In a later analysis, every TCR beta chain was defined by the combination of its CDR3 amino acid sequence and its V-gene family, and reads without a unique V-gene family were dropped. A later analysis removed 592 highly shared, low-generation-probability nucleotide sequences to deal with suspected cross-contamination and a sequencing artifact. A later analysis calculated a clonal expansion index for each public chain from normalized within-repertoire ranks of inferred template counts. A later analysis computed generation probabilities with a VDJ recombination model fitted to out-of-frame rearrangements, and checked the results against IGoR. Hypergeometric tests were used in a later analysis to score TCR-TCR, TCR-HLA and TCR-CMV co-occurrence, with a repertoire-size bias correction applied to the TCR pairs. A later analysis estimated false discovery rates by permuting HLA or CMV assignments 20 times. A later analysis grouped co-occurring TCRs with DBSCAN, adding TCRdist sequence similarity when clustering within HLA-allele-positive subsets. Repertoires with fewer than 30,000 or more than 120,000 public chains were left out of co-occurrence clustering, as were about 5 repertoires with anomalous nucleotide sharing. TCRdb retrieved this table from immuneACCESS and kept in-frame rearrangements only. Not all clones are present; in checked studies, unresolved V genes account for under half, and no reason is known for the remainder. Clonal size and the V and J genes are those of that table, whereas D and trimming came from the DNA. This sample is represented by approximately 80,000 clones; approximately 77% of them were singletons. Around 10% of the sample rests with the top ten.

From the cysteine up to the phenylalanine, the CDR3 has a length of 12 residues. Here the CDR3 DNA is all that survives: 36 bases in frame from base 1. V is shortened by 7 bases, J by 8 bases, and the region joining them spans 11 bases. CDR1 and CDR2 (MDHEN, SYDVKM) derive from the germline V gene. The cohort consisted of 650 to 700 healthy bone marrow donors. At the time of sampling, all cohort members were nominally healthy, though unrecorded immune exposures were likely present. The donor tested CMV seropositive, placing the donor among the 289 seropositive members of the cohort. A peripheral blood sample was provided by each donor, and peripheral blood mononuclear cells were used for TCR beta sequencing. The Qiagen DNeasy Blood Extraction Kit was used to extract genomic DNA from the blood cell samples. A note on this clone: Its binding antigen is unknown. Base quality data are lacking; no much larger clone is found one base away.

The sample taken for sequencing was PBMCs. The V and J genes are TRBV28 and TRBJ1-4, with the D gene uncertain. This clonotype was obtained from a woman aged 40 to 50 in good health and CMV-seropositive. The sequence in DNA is TGTGCCAGCAACGGGGTAGGGGAAAAACTGTTTTTT. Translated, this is CASNGVGEKLFF.